This TCR beta chain was observed in a study of cytomegalovirus exposure and HLA in healthy donors. General observations from the study: The investigators catalogued 164 TCR beta chains as cytomegalovirus-associated. Of the V segments, some could not be distinguished, including TRBV6-2 and TRBV6-3, and were excluded. Most TCR beta V segments were productive about 87% or about 30% of the time in an earlier analysis. Presence/absence analyses assumed roughly uniform sequencing depth across donors, which may not hold.

It was with 60 Vbeta and 13 Jbeta primers that the PCR ran. Profiled with immunoSEQ multiplex PCR; TCRdb holds only in-frame clones, not every one. The sample has 90,000 to 100,000 clones, roughly three quarters seen once; the top ten hold 15% to 20%. Remarks on this clone: The target antigen is unknown.

Germline V CDR1 and CDR2: SGDLS, YYNGEE. Trimming took 0 bases from V and 2 from J; bases not matched to a gene: 4. This CDR3 region has 15 residues. The sequence derives from a woman aged 55-70 years in good health and CMV-seropositive. The genes are TRBV9 and TRBJ2-7; 8 bases map to TRBD1. Sequenced sample: PBMCs. This CDR3 reads CASSVGGTGPYEQYF. The CDR3 nucleotides are TGTGCCAGCAGCGTAGGAGGGACAGGACCCTACGAGCAGTACTTC.